The 11 T cell receptor beta chains presented below share a single source sample, sequenced in a study of T cells after yellow fever vaccination. One entry per CDR3 protein, called by TCRdb with MiXCR from the 5' RACE reads. The sample has over 45,000 distinct CDR3 sequences; approximately 7.7% are singletons. The sequencing here drew on CD8+ T cells sorted from PBMCs, taken on the day of the first yellow fever vaccination. Receptors originate from a man between 18 and 35 years old who received the YFV17D yellow fever vaccine.

This clonotype was observed a handful of times. The rearrangement joins TRBV5-4 to TRBJ2-1, with a possible D match to TRBD1 (6 bases). The germline V gene has CDR1 SGHNT and CDR2 YYREEE (reference sequence). This CDR3 comprises 13 residues. V lost 3 bases and J 9 bases, leaving 13 bases between the germline ends. The CDR3 here is CASSSTGIGEQFF. The CDR3 coding sequence is TGTGCCAGCAGCTCAACAGGGATAGGTGAGCAGTTCTTC.

The chain employs TRBV4-1 and TRBJ2-5; D might be TRBD1 (6 bases). CDR1 MGHRA and CDR2 YSYEKL come from the germline V gene. The CDR3 spans 15 residues. V was shortened by 0 bases and J by 1 base, with 9 bases between the two germline ends. The CDR3 loop is CASSQEGGIQETQYF. CDR3 DNA: TGCGCCAGCAGCCAAGAAGGGGGAATCCAAGAGACCCAGTACTTC.

This clonotype was seen ten or more times. The rearrangement joins TRBV7-9 to TRBJ1-1, with D unclear. This CDR3 comprises 17 residues. Per the germline V gene, CDR1 is SEHNR and CDR2 is FQNEAQ (reference sequence). The V gene lost 1 base and the J gene lost 6 bases, with 21 bases spanning the gap. The DNA for the CDR3 is TGTGCCAGCAGCTTAGGATGGGCGGACCCCCCCACCTCTGAAGCTTTCTTT. Translation: CASSLGWADPPTSEAFF.

This clonotype was seen a handful of times. This rearrangement joins TRBV5-5 to TRBJ2-1, with TRBD2 identical over 10 bases. Trimming removed 2 bases from V and 6 bases from J; junction bases left unmatched: 8. The length of the CDR3 is 16 residues. CDR1 and CDR2 (germline): SGHKS, YYEKEE (reference sequence). The CDR3: CASSFASGGPVNEQFF. The CDR3 bases are TGTGCCAGCAGCTTCGCTAGCGGGGGACCGGTCAATGAGCAGTTCTTC.

This sequence joins TRBV29-1 and TRBJ1-1; no definite D call. There are 12 residues in the CDR3. The V and J ends lost 5 bases and 6 bases respectively, with 13 bases between them. Germline V gene data show CDR1 as SQVTM and CDR2 as ANQGSEA. CDR3 sequence (DNA): TGCAGCGTTCGAGTAGGACGCGCTGAAGCTTTCTTT. Translated, it gives CSVRVGRAEAFF.

The table lists this clonotype with a few counts. The CDR3 DNA is TGTGCCAGCAGCCATGTATTGGGTAACACTGAAGCTTTCTTT. Translating gives CASSHVLGNTEAFF. The gene calls are TRBV7-8 and TRBJ1-1; D is unresolved. This CDR3 is 14 amino acids long. Germline CDR1 is SGHVS and CDR2 is FQNEAQ. Trimming took 5 bases from V and 2 from J, leaving 12 bases between them.

This clonotype was detected only a few times. The chain is built from TRBV7-2 and TRBJ1-2; 9 bases map to TRBD1. The CDR3 covers 15 residues. Germline V gene lookup returns CDR1 SGHTA and CDR2 FQGNSA. Germline trimming cut 5 bases from V and 4 bases from J; bases unmatched to any gene: 8. The CDR3: CASSLPGQGVYGYTF. DNA of the CDR3: TGTGCCAGCAGCCTACCGGGACAGGGAGTCTATGGCTACACCTTC. Based on the CDR3 plus reference TRBV7-2 and TRBJ1-2, the full variable domain is GAGVSQSPSNKVTEKGKDVELRCDPISGHTALYWYRQSLGQGLEFLIYFQGNSAPDKSGLPSDRFSAERTGGSVSTLTIQRTQQEDSAVYLCASSLPGQGVYGYTFGSGTRLTVV.

The chain has TRBV20-1 and TRBJ2-7; D is uncertain. The CDR3 covers 13 residues. The ends were cut back, 4 bases at V and 2 bases at J, with 12 bases in the middle. Germline-derived CDR1 and CDR2 are DFQATT and SNEGSKA (reference sequence). The CDR3 DNA reads as TGCAGTGCTATAACATCTTACACCTACGAGCAGTACGTC. It translates to CSAITSYTYEQYV.

The gene calls are TRBV7-9 and TRBJ2-6; unclear D gene. V was shortened by 5 bases and J by 4 bases, with 15 bases between the two germline ends. From germline, CDR1 is SEHNR and CDR2 FQNEAQ (reference sequence). This CDR3 contains 16 residues. Written as DNA, the CDR3 is TGTGCCAGCAGCCCTATTCTGGGCTACGGGGCCAACGTCCTGACTTTC. Encoded protein: CASSPILGYGANVLTF.

The sample holds many counts of this clonotype. V is TRBV27 and J is TRBJ1-6, with D possibly being TRBD1 (6 bases). The germline V gene has CDR1 MNHEY and CDR2 SMNVEV (reference sequence). This CDR3 contains 14 residues. V was shortened by 5 bases and J by 8 bases, with 13 bases between the two germline ends. CDR3 nucleotide sequence: TGTGCCAGCAGTAGGGGGGTGGCGGATTCACCCCTCCACTTT. Translated: CASSRGVADSPLHF.

This clonotype was seen a handful of times. The chain couples TRBV5-6 to TRBJ1-2; no clear D gene. In germline, CDR1 is SGHDT, CDR2 YYEEEE. The CDR3 is made up of 13 amino acids. V lost 4 bases to trimming and J lost 6 bases, with 13 bases between them. The CDR3: CASSPGEGHGYTF. The CDR3, as DNA: TGTGCCAGCAGCCCGGGAGAGGGTCATGGCTACACCTTC.